This T cell receptor beta chain is from a study of blood T cell repertoires in COVID-19. Study summary: Samples representing acute and convalescent COVID-19 were sourced from the United States, Italy and Spain. The analysed material was cDNA or gDNA that came from T cells, B-cell-depleted T cells, or PBMCs.

V shed 5 bases and J shed 0 bases, with 13 bases lying between them. The germline CDR1 and CDR2 sequences are SGHTA and FQGNSA. The CDR3 runs 15 residues. Donors of Cohort 3 who recovered were those that had two negative PCRs, clearance, or symptom resolution. Produced via immunoSEQ multiplex PCR; TCRdb's table is partial and in-frame only. The profile shows over 100,000 clones, 80% to 85% of them singletons. The chain combines TRBV7-2 with TRBJ1-1, with D uncertain. The TCR sequence derives from a woman under 40 who had recovered from COVID-19. The sequencing input was PBMCs or T cells enriched from blood (not recorded which). The CDR3 sequence: CASSPAGGMNTEAFF. The CDR3 coding sequence is TGTGCCAGCAGCCCTGCTGGAGGGATGAACACTGAAGCTTTCTTT.